Listed below are T cell receptor beta chains from one sample, sequenced in a study of shared clonotypes between healthy human individuals. Measured with immunoSEQ multiplex PCR; TCRdb has only the in-frame clones, and not every one. The data contain around 550,000 clones, almost 97% of them singletons. The sequenced sample consisted of naive CD4+ T cells sorted from blood. Source of these receptors: a woman aged 25 to 39 in good health. CDR3s include the opening cysteine and the closing phenylalanine or tryptophan. D genes are given only for firm matches. Some rows have no size entry. The others give once, few or many, or a class for an expanded clone.

>-|TRBV5-1|-|TRBJ2-7
CASGLGVNEQYF
TGCGCCAGCGGACTGGGGGTTAACGAGCAGTACTTC
>-|TRBV6-6|-|TRBJ1-2
CASSSRGRRYGYTF
TGTGCCAGCAGTTCCAGGGGAAGGCGATATGGCTACACCTTC
>-|TRBV28|-|TRBJ1-5
CASRRGGDNQPQHF
TGTGCCAGCAGGCGGGGCGGGGACAATCAGCCCCAGCATTTT
>TRBD2|TRBV4-2|-|TRBJ2-3
CASSQGGTSGRAGTDTQYF
TGTGCCAGCAGCCAAGGGGGGACTAGCGGGAGGGCTGGCACAGATACGCAGTATTTT
>TRBD1|TRBV19|-|TRBJ1-2
CASSPPDRTRDGYTF
TGTGCCAGTAGTCCCCCGGACAGGACCAGGGATGGCTACACCTTC
>TRBD1|TRBV28|-|TRBJ1-1
CASSSDRGRNTEAFF
TGTGCCAGCAGTTCCGACAGGGGTCGGAACACTGAAGCTTTCTTT
>-|TRBV28|-|TRBJ2-1
CASLERSGEQFF
TGTGCCAGCTTGGAGAGATCCGGTGAGCAGTTCTTC
>-|TRBV5-1|-|TRBJ2-3
CASSSQTGTGGGGDTQYF
TGCGCCAGCAGCTCTCAAACCGGGACTGGAGGAGGCGGAGATACGCAGTATTTT
>TRBD2|TRBV4-2|-|TRBJ2-3
CASSQDFGTRVADTQYF
TGTGCCAGCAGCCAAGATTTCGGGACTAGGGTAGCAGATACGCAGTATTTT
>-|TRBV28|-|TRBJ2-5
CASSSRRYQETQYF
TGTGCCAGCAGTAGCCGGCGCTACCAAGAGACCCAGTACTTC
>-|TRBV6-1|-|TRBJ1-3
CATYDSSGNTIYF
TGTGCCACCTACGACAGCTCTGGAAACACCATATATTTT
>TRBD2|TRBV6-6|-|TRBJ2-7
CASMRREGSSYEQYF
TGTGCCAGCATGAGGCGGGAGGGAAGCTCCTACGAGCAGTACTTC
>TRBD2|TRBV7-2|-|TRBJ2-7
CASSATSGSIYEQYF
TGTGCCAGCAGCGCCACTAGCGGGAGTATCTACGAGCAGTACTTC
>-|TRBV10-3|-|TRBJ1-1
CAMRGSYTEAFF
TGTGCCATGAGAGGTTCGTATACTGAAGCTTTCTTT
>-|TRBV27|-|TRBJ1-1
CASSWGAGEKTEAFF
TGTGCCAGCAGTTGGGGGGCAGGGGAGAAGACTGAAGCTTTCTTT
>-|TRBV7-2|-|TRBJ1-5
CASSPRPLGAQHF
TGTGCCAGCAGCCCCCGGCCTCTTGGGGCCCAGCATTTT
>TRBD2|TRBV28|-|TRBJ2-7
CASKMAGVPYEQYF
TGTGCCAGCAAGATGGCGGGAGTCCCCTACGAGCAGTACTTC
>-|TRBV2|-|TRBJ1-1
CASSGDTNTEAFF
TGTGCCAGCAGTGGGGACACCAACACTGAAGCTTTCTTT
>-|TRBV4-2|few|TRBJ2-5
CASSHEGETQYF
TGTGCCAGCAGCCATGAAGGGGAGACCCAGTACTTC
>-|TRBV6-1|once|TRBJ2-7
CASSESGYEQYF
TGTGCCAGCAGTGAGAGTGGGTACGAGCAGTACTTC
>-|TRBV11-2|-|TRBJ2-3
CASSSYTQYF
TGTGCCAGCAGCTCATATACGCAGTATTTT
>-|TRBV27|-|TRBJ1-5
CASREQGWSNQPQHF
TGTGCCAGCAGAGAACAGGGATGGAGCAATCAGCCCCAGCATTTT